This TCR beta chain was sequenced in a study of blood T cell repertoires in COVID-19. The sample holds one count of this clone. This CDR3 is 16 amino acids long. Germline values: CDR1 MDHEN, CDR2 SYDVKM. Trimming removed 5 bases at V and 8 bases at J, with 21 bases between. The repertoire was sequenced with immunoSEQ multiplex PCR; TCRdb's copy has only in-frame clones and lacks some. In the table there are 45,000 to 70,000 clones, just under 90% of which are singletons. The TCR sequence derives from a woman aged 60-70 years with COVID-19, enrolled during active disease. Sequencing was carried out using peripheral blood. The chain employs TRBV28 and TRBJ1-4, with D unresolved. CDR3 nucleotide sequence: TGTGCCAGCAGTAGCCGACCGAGTGGGAGGGTAGAAAAACTGTTTTTT. This translates into CASSSRPSGRVEKLFF.